Sequencing of this TCR beta chain was carried out in a study of blood T cell repertoires in COVID-19. On the study more broadly: PBMCs, B-cell-depleted T cells, or T cells were the source of the cDNA or gDNA that made up the material.

Only in-frame clones appear in the TCRdb table, and some are missing; sequencing was by immunoSEQ multiplex PCR. This sample yields roughly 240,000 clones, of which 90% are seen a single time; around 0.8% belongs to the top ten. The V and J ends lost 2 bases and 7 bases, in that order; junction bases with no gene match: 7. This CDR3 contains 14 residues. Germline assignment: CDR1 SGHDT and CDR2 YYEEEE. Exposed participants encountered a COVID-19 case during the 2 weeks preceding study entry. The TCR comes from a man aged 45-65 years who had been exposed to COVID-19. The sequenced material came from PBMCs or T cells enriched from blood (not recorded which). V gene TRBV5-6 combines with J gene TRBJ1-2; TRBD1 matches at 8 bases. The CDR3 DNA is TGTGCCAGCAGCTTAGGAGGACAGGGTTCTGGCTACACCTTC. This encodes CASSLGGQGSGYTF.